Given below is one T cell receptor beta chain in context. This CDR3 has 17 residues. CDR1 is KGHDR and CDR2 is SFDVKD in the germline V gene. Trimming took 3 bases from V and 2 from J, leaving 13 bases between them. These data belong to a study of blood T cell repertoires in COVID-19. For the study at large: Sample material is recorded as cDNA or gDNA derived from T cells, B-cell-depleted T cells, or PBMCs.

In the original processing: Using reference gene primer amplification, nucleated cell counts were estimated. Profiling relied on immunoSEQ multiplex PCR, and the TCRdb table lists in-frame clones only, not all of them. V, J and clone size were drawn from that table, and D and trimming were deduced from the DNA. Found here are 97,000 or so clones, approximately 80% of them singletons; the top ten hold about a tenth. V gene TRBV24-1 combines with J gene TRBJ2-6; D possibly corresponds to TRBD2 (5 bases). This sequence originates from a man in his 70s with active or convalescent COVID-19. Sequences were obtained from peripheral blood. The CDR3 sequence: CATSDGEGTPGANVLTF. In DNA, the CDR3 is TGTGCCACCAGTGATGGAGAGGGCACCCCTGGGGCCAACGTCCTGACTTTC.